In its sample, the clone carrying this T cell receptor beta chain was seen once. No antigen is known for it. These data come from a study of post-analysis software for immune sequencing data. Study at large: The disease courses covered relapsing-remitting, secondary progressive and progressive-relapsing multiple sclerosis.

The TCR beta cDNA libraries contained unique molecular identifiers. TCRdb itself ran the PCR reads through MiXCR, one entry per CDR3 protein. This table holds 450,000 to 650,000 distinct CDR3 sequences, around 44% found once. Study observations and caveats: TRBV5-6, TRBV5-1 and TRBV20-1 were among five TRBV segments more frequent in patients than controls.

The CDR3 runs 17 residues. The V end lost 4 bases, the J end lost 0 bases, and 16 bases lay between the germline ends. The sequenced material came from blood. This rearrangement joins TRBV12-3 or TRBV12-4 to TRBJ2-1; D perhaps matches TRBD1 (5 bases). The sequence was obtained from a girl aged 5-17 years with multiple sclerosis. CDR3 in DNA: TGTGCCAGCAGTTCCCCTGACAGCTCCTTCTCCTACAATGAGCAGTTCTTC. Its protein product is CASSSPDSSFSYNEQFF.